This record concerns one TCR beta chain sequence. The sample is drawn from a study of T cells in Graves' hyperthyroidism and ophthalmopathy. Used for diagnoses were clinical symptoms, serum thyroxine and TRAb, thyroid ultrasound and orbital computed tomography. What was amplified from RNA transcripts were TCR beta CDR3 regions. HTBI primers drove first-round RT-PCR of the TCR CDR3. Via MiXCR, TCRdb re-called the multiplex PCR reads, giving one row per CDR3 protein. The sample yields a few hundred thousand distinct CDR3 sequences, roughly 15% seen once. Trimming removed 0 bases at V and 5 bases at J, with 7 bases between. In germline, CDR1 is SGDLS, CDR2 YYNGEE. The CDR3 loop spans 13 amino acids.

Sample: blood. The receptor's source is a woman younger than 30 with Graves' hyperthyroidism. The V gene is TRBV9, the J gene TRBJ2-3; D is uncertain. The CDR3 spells CASSVVFRDTQYF. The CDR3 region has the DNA TGTGCCAGCAGCGTAGTGTTCCGAGATACGCAGTATTTT. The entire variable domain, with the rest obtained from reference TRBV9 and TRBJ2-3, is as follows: DSGVTQTPKHLITATGQRVTLRCSPRSGDLSVYWYQQSLDQGLQFLIQYYNGEERAKGNILERFSAQQFPDLHSELNLSSLELGDSALYFCASSVVFRDTQYFGPGTRLTVL.